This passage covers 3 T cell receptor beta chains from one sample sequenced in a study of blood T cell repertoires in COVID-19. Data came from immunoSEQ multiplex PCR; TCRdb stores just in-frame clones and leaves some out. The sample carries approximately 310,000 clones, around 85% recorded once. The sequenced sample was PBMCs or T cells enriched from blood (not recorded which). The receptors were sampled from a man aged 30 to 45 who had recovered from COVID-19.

The DNA for the CDR3 is TGTGCCAGCAGATTCGCCGGGACAAGAGGGACCTACGAGCAGTACTTC. Its protein is CASRFAGTRGTYEQYF. The gene calls are TRBV2 and TRBJ2-7; D is possibly TRBD1 (6 bases). CDR1 is SNHLY and CDR2 is FYNNEI in the germline V gene. CDR3 length equals 16 residues. The germline V and J ends were trimmed by 6 bases and 2 bases, with 20 bases remaining between them.

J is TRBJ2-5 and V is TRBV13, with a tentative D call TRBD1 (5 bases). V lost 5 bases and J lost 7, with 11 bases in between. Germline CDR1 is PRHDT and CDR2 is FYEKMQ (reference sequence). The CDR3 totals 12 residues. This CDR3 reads CASSPRQGTQYF. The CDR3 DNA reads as TGTGCCAGCAGCCCCCGCCAGGGGACCCAGTACTTC.

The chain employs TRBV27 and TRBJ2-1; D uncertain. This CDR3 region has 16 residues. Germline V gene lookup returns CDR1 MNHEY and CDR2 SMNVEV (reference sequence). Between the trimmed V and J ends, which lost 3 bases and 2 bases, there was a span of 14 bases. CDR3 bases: TGTGCCAGCAGTTTCGCCCTTAGAGTCGCCTACAATGAGCAGTTCTTC. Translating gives CASSFALRVAYNEQFF.